Here is one T cell receptor beta chain with its context. TCRdb keeps only in-frame clones here, not all; method: immunoSEQ multiplex PCR. The repertoire holds 130,000 to 150,000 clones, approximately 90% seen once, with around 10% in the top ten. This entry belongs to a study of control samples from healthy donors and cancer patients. The CDR3 consists of 15 residues. Per germline, CDR1 KGHDR and CDR2 SFDVKD. The J segment lost 6 bases and the V segment lost 11 bases, leaving 12 bases of the junction unmatched. This sequence was found in a woman aged 25-40 years in good health. The sequencing sample was made of blood. The V call is TRBV24-1, the J call TRBJ2-3; 11 bases agree with TRBD2. Written as DNA, the CDR3 is TGTGCCAGATCTAGCGGGAGGACCCCAATGGATACGCAGTATTTT. It is translated as CARSSGRTPMDTQYF.